This TCR beta chain came from a study of CD8+ T cells in alopecia areata. Germline V gene sequence: CDR1 GTSNPN, CDR2 SVGIG (reference sequence). The CDR3 contains 12 residues. The ends were cut back, 0 bases at V and 6 bases at J, with 7 bases in the middle. RNA was extracted and reverse transcribed into cDNA as the sequencing template. Only in-frame clones appear in the TCRdb table, and some are missing; sequencing was by immunoSEQ multiplex PCR. The sample shows 30,000 to 35,000 clones, around 50% of them seen only once. The TCR comes from a human donor with alopecia areata. The chain links TRBV30 to TRBJ2-3; D unresolved. The sequenced sample consisted of NKG2D-high CD8+ T cells sorted from blood. The CDR3 loop is CAWSVFDDTQYF. The CDR3 DNA reads as TGTGCCTGGAGTGTGTTTGATGATACGCAGTATTTT.